A single sample gave rise to the 13 T cell receptor beta chains below, sequenced in a study of spatial heterogeneity in lung cancer. A single record per CDR3 protein comes from TCRdb applying MiXCR to the 5' RACE reads. The table has some 15,000 distinct CDR3 sequences, roughly a tenth seen once. Time point indicated: sample taken at primary tumor resection. Whole RNA obtained from tumor, nontumor lung or frozen PBMC underwent sequencing without sorting. Sequences were derived from PBMCs, sampled at surgery. The receptors shown here come from a male donor with early-stage non-small cell lung cancer.

This clonotype was picked up many times. The chain joins TRBV6-5 to TRBJ2-7; D tentatively fits TRBD1 or TRBD2 (5 bases each). The germline gives CDR1 MNHEY, CDR2 SVGAGI. Trimming took 5 bases from V and 0 from J, leaving 8 bases between them. The CDR3 covers 13 residues. The CDR3 nucleotides are TGTGCCAGCAGTAGGGACCCCTCCTACGAGCAGTACTTC. It is translated as CASSRDPSYEQYF.

This clonotype appeared many times. The rearrangement uses TRBV2 and TRBJ2-5; D may be TRBD1 (6 bases). The CDR3 consists of 13 residues. V was trimmed by 7 bases and J by 3 bases, leaving 12 bases between them. Germline V gene sequence: CDR1 SNHLY, CDR2 FYNNEI. The CDR3 sequence: CASTQGREETQYF. CDR3 nucleotide sequence: TGTGCCAGCACTCAGGGGCGAGAAGAGACCCAGTACTTC.

This clonotype occurred many times. The J gene is TRBJ2-1, the V gene TRBV11-2; D gene uncertain. The germline V and J ends were trimmed by 2 bases and 2 bases, with 22 bases remaining between them. The germline V gene has CDR1 SGHAT and CDR2 FQNNGV. This CDR3 is built from 19 residues. CDR3 DNA sequence: TGTGCCAGCAGCTTAAGGGTCCACCCTTTGGGGATGACCTACAATGAGCAGTTCTTC. Its translation: CASSLRVHPLGMTYNEQFF.

This clonotype was counted between two and nine times. The V call is TRBV30, the J call TRBJ2-1; 7 positions match TRBD1. J was trimmed by 6 bases and V by 7 bases; bases with no gene match: 12. The CDR3 has 14 residues. Per the germline V gene, CDR1 is GTSNPN and CDR2 is SVGIG (reference sequence). The CDR3 DNA follows: TGTGCCTACTCACCTGACAGGGTTGGCAATGAGCAGTTCTTC. It yields the protein CAYSPDRVGNEQFF.

Judged by abundance, this clonotype is medium-sized. V and J are TRBV3-1 and TRBJ2-7; D gene unclear. The CDR3 is made up of 11 amino acids. Trimming removed 1 base from V and 6 bases from J, with 4 bases in between. Germline assignment: CDR1 LGHDT and CDR2 YNNKEL (reference sequence). CDR3 bases: TGTGCCAGCAGCCAAGCACTCGAGCAGTACTTC. As protein: CASSQALEQYF.

This clonotype was seen a few times. The V call is TRBV11-2, the J call TRBJ2-7; D gene ambiguous. Germline assignment: CDR1 SGHAT and CDR2 FQNNGV. Trimming shortened V by 5 bases and J by 2 bases, and 13 bases separated the two germline ends. The CDR3 consists of 14 residues. The CDR3 loop reads CASSRDPGTYEQYF. The CDR3 DNA reads TGTGCCAGCAGCAGGGATCCCGGAACCTACGAGCAGTACTTC. The entire variable domain, with the rest obtained from reference TRBV11-2 and TRBJ2-7, is as follows: EAGVAQSPRYKIIEKRQSVAFWCNPISGHATLYWYQQILGQGPKLLIQFQNNGVVDDSQLPKDRFSAERLKGVDSTLKIQPAKLEDSAVYLCASSRDPGTYEQYFGPGTRLTVT.

This clonotype has a count of ten or more. The chain carries TRBV7-9 and TRBJ2-6; no clear D. The germline gives CDR1 SEHNR, CDR2 FQNEAQ (reference sequence). Between the trimmed V and J ends, which lost 1 base and 2 bases, there was a span of 9 bases. The CDR3 totals 16 residues. Here the CDR3 reads CASSLVGQAGANVLTF. CDR3 in DNA: TGTGCCAGCAGCTTAGTCGGCCAGGCTGGGGCCAACGTCCTGACTTTC.

This clonotype was counted at least ten times. The chain couples TRBV6-5 to TRBJ1-3; possible D gene TRBD1, 6 bases. The germline V gene has CDR1 MNHEY and CDR2 SVGAGI. Deletions cut 5 bases from V and 0 bases from J, with 17 bases between. This CDR3 has 17 amino acids. DNA for the CDR3: TGTGCCAGCAGTAACAGTTATGGGGGCCGCTCTGGAAACACCATATATTTT. Translation gives CASSNSYGGRSGNTIYF.

This clonotype was recorded at least ten times. The chain is built from TRBV12-3 or TRBV12-4 and TRBJ2-7; 7 bases map to TRBD1. There are 13 residues in the CDR3. J was trimmed by 2 bases and V by 7 bases; bases with no gene match: 5. The CDR3 reads CASTATGTYEQYF. The CDR3 nucleotides read TGTGCCAGCACCGCGACAGGGACCTACGAGCAGTACTTC.

This sequence joins TRBV14 and TRBJ2-7; D gene ambiguous. Germline V gene data show CDR1 as SGHDN and CDR2 as FVKESK. V was clipped by 1 base and J by 0 bases, with 13 bases between them. The CDR3 totals 16 residues. CDR3 coding DNA: TGTGCCAGCAGCCAAGTCAGACTGCCCTCCTCCTACGAGCAGTACTTC. Translated: CASSQVRLPSSYEQYF.

This clonotype was seen many times. The chain combines TRBV4-3 with TRBJ1-3; 7 bases line up with TRBD1. The germline V gene has CDR1 LGHNA and CDR2 YSLEER. The V and J ends lost 0 bases and 3 bases, in that order; junction bases with no gene match: 8. This CDR3 is built from 17 residues. The CDR3 nucleotides read TGCGCCAGCAGCCAAGATCCGACAGGGAGAAGTGGAAACACCATATATTTT. Translation gives CASSQDPTGRSGNTIYF.

Sample share makes this clonotype medium-sized. The rearrangement links TRBV9 to TRBJ2-7, with D hard to call. There are 15 residues in the CDR3. The germline V gene has CDR1 SGDLS and CDR2 YYNGEE. The V end lost 1 base, the J end lost 0 bases, and 11 bases lay between the germline ends. DNA for the CDR3: TGTGCCAGCAGCGTATTGGACGGGTCCTCCTACGAGCAGTACTTC. Translation gives CASSVLDGSSYEQYF.

This clonotype was detected only a few times. The chain carries TRBV19 and TRBJ2-1; 16 bases align to TRBD2. Trimming took 2 bases from V and 8 from J; bases not matched to a gene: 3. Germline V gene lookup returns CDR1 LNHDA and CDR2 SQIVND (reference sequence). The CDR3 is made up of 16 amino acids. CDR3 region: CASSIPGTSGRDEQFF. CDR3 in DNA: TGTGCCAGTAGTATACCCGGGACTAGCGGGAGGGATGAGCAGTTCTTC. The full variable domain, in which reference TRBV19 and TRBJ2-1 provide the parts outside the CDR3, is DGGITQSPKYLFRKEGQNVTLSCEQNLNHDAMYWYRQDPGQGLRLIYYSQIVNDFQKGDIAEGYSVSREKKESFPLTVTSAQKNPTAFYLCASSIPGTSGRDEQFFGPGTRLTVL.